A single T cell receptor beta chain is shown here with its context. Its antigen is unknown. V was trimmed by 0 bases and J by 2 bases, leaving 8 bases between them. The CDR3 contains 14 residues. Germline V gene lookup returns CDR1 SGDLS and CDR2 YYNGEE. Data came from immunoSEQ multiplex PCR; TCRdb stores just in-frame clones and leaves some out. The repertoire holds 20,000 to 30,000 clones, with around 89% as singletons. These data belong to a study of OX40 agonist ivuxolimab in advanced cancers. Study background: Therapy given before enrollment (anti-PD-1, anti-PD-L1 or anti-CTLA-4) was allowed, and 30% to 50% had some. Partial responses were observed in three patients, of whom one had hepatocellular carcinoma and two had cutaneous melanoma.

Whole-study findings and limits: Dosing at 0.1 to 3.0 mg/kg was accompanied by clonal expansion of CD4+ and CD8+ blood T cells by week 6.

This TCR was recovered from an adult with an advanced solid tumor such as melanoma, head and neck, liver or kidney cancer. The material sequenced was CD4+ or CD8+ T cells sorted from blood, taken in a trial of the OX40 agonist ivuxolimab. The gene calls are TRBV9 and TRBJ1-2; TRBD1 is a possible D gene (5 bases). The CDR3 is CASSVDPGNYGYTF. CDR3 in DNA: TGTGCCAGCAGCGTAGACCCAGGGAACTATGGCTACACCTTC.